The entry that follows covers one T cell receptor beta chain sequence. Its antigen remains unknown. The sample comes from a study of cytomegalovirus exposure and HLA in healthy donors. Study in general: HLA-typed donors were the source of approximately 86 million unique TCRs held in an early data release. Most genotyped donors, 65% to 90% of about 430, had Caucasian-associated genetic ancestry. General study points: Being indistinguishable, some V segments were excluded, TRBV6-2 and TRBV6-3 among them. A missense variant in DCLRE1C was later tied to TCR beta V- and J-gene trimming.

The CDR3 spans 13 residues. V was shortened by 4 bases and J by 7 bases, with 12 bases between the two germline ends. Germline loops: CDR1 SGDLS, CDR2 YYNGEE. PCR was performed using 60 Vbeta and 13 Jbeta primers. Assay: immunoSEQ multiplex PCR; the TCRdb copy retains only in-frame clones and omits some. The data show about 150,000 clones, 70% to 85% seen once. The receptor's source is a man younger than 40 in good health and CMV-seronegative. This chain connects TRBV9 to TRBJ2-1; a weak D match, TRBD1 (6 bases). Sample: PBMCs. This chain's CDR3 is CASSLGTPNEQFF. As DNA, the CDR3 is TGTGCCAGCAGCCTCGGGACACCGAATGAGCAGTTCTTC.